This T cell receptor beta chain emerged from a study of blood T cell repertoires in COVID-19 (dated by TCRdb to 2020 to 2022). For the study in its entirety: The collaborator samples originated in the United States, Italy and Spain and spanned the acute and convalescent phases of COVID-19. The material from the prospective study consisted of cDNA or gDNA derived from T cells, B-cell-depleted T cells, or PBMCs. Deeply sampled blood TCRbeta repertoires from subjects exposed to, actively infected with, or recovered from COVID-19 were included in the dataset. The repertoires were made available in a free public database intended to serve as a resource for research on the immune response to SARS-CoV-2. The samples were drawn from the first 160 participants of the ongoing ImmuneRACE study and from some 1,300 subjects provided by 6 global collaborators. The sample metadata nearly always contained a de-identified subject ID, COVID-19 status, age in years and sex. Where HLA class I and class II types were available, the types were taken from metadata supplied by the sample provider, not from assay-based typing.

Overall study outcomes, separate from this receptor: Clinical and demographic metadata were provided uncurated, with the amount varying by source and participant.

Participants in the prospective study were aged 18 to 89 years, lived in 24 United States geographic areas, and enrolled through a virtual design. To assign participants to cohorts, the prospective study relied on clinical history that participants themselves reported in a screening survey and a study questionnaire. Recovered participants in ImmuneRACE Cohort 3 were defined by two consecutive negative NP/OP PCR tests, clearance by a healthcare professional, or resolution of symptoms. Mobile phlebotomists in the prospective study collected whole blood, serum and a nasopharyngeal or oropharyngeal swab from every participant. Participants in the prospective study had the option to provide additional blood draws and questionnaires over a 2-month period. Before DNA extraction, prospective study blood samples were shipped either frozen or at room temperature. Comment on this clone: No cognate antigen has been identified for it. No much larger clone exists at a distance of one base, and base qualities are not known.

CDR1 is given as ENHRY and CDR2 as SYGVKD, both from the germline V gene. V is pruned by 6 bases and J by 1 base, leaving 12 bases of the junction without a gene match. From cysteine to phenylalanine, the CDR3 is 16 amino acids long. Only the CDR3 part of the read is kept: 48 bases, read in frame from the first base. TCRbeta CDR3 regions were amplified from genomic DNA using the immunoSEQ Assay, a bias-controlled multiplex PCR. In the source study's methods: Nucleated cell counts per sample were estimated from amplification of reference gene primers within the assay. Sequence reads were collapsed and filtered to measure the absolute abundance of every unique TCRbeta CDR3 rearrangement. For each sample, productive Simpson clonality was calculated as the square root of Simpson's diversity index over productive rearrangements. As stored in TCRdb, this immuneACCESS dataset retains in-frame rearrangements with V and J assigned. A fraction of the clones does not appear; measured against another copy, unresolved V genes explain less than half of the discrepancy, and the remainder lacks a known reason. The V and J calls and the clone size are those of that table, but D and trimming were determined from the DNA. Within this sample are approximately 350,000 clones, with about 90% of them counted one time only. In total, the top ten clones hold around 3% of the sample.

The source of this sequence is a woman aged 25 to 39 who had recovered from COVID-19. Sample: PBMCs or T cells enriched from blood (not recorded which). The chain is encoded by TRBV10-3 joined to TRBJ2-7; a stretch of 7 junction bases matches TRBD1. This receptor carries the CDR3 CAISPYSGQLSYEQYF. The bases are TGTGCCATCAGCCCATACTCGGGACAGTTATCCTACGAGCAGTACTTC.